This T cell receptor beta chain stems from a study of T cell repertoires in cytomegalovirus infection. About the study: Public TCR beta signatures were indicative of both CMV infection and a matching HLA type.

This clonotype was counted at least ten times. Its antigen is not identified. From the reads, TCRdb called clonotypes with MiXCR, one entry per CDR3 protein. The sample holds about 200,000 distinct CDR3 sequences, roughly 9% seen once. Study-level results: People with CMV and the relevant HLA were identified by cumulative public TCR beta family frequency. HLA-C-restricted CMV-specific TCR beta clonotypes prevailed in the ex vivo response.

What was sequenced was PBMCs. The clonotype comes from a human donor in good health (CMV status not recorded). Some clones in this sample may be carry-over from other donors' samples.

In DNA, the CDR3 is TGTGCCAGCAGCTTAGTTCCCCGGGACGACGAGCAGTACTTC. Translating it yields CASSLVPRDDEQYF. The J gene is TRBJ2-7, the V gene TRBV7-2, with D possibly called TRBD1 or TRBD2 (5 bases each). Germline values: CDR1 SGHTA, CDR2 FQGNSA. The CDR3 covers 14 residues. Deletions cut 1 base from V and 5 bases from J, with 12 bases between.